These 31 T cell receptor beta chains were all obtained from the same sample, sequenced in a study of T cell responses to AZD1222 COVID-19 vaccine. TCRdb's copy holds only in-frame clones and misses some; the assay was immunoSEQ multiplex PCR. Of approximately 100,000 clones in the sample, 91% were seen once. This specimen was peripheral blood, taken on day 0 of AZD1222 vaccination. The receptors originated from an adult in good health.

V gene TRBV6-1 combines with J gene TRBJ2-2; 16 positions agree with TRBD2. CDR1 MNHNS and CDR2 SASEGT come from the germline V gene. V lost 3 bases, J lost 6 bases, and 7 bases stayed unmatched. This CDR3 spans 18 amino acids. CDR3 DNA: TGTGCCAGCAGTGAGGGACTAGCGGGAGGGTCGAATTCCGGGGAGCTGTTTTTT. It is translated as CASSEGLAGGSNSGELFF.

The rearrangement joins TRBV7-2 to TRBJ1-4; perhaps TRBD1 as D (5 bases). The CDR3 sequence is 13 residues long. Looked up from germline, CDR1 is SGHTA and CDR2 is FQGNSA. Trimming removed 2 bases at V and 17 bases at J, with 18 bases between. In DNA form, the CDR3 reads TGTGCCAGCAGCTTAAGGGCCCTTGGGACCCTCTTTTTT. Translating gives CASSLRALGTLFF. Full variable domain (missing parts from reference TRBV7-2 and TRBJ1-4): GAGVSQSPSNKVTEKGKDVELRCDPISGHTALYWYRQSLGQGLEFLIYFQGNSAPDKSGLPSDRFSAERTGGSVSTLTIQRTQQEDSAVYLCASSLRALGTLFFGSGTQLSVL.

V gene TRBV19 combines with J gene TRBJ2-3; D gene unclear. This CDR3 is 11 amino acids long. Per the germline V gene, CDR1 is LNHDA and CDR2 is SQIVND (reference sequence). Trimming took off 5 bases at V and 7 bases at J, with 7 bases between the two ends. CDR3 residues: CASSGLNTQYF. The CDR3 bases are TGTGCCAGTAGTGGCCTGAATACGCAGTATTTT.

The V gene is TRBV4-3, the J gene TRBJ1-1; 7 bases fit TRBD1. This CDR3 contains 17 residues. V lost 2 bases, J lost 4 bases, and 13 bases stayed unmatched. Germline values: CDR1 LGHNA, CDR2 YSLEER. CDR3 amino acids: CASSQSSRGWGATEAFF. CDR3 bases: TGCGCCAGCAGCCAATCTAGCAGGGGGTGGGGCGCCACTGAAGCTTTCTTT.

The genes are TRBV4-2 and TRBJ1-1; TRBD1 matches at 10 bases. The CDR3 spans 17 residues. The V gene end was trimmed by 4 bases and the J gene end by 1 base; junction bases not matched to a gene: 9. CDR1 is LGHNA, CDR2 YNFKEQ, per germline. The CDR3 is CASSPIDRGLTNTEAFF. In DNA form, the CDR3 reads TGTGCCAGCAGCCCCATCGACAGGGGGCTCACGAACACTGAAGCTTTCTTT.

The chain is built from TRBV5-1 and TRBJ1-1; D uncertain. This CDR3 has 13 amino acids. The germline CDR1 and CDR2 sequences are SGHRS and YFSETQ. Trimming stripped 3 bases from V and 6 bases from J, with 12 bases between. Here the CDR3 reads CASSSPGSAEAFF. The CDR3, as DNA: TGCGCCAGCAGCTCCCCGGGGAGCGCTGAAGCTTTCTTT.

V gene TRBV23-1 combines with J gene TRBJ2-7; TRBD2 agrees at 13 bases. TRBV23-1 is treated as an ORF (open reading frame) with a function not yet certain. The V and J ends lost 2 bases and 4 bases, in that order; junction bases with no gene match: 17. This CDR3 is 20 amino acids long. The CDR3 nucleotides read TGCGCCAGCAGTCAAAATGGCCCTCCCAGTTGGACTAGCGGGAGATACGAGCAGTACTTC. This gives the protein CASSQNGPPSWTSGRYEQYF.

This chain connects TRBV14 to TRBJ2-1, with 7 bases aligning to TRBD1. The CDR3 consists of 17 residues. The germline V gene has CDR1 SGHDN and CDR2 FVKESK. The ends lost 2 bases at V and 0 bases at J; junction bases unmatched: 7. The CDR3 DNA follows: TGTGCCAGCAGCCAAATGACAGGGATCAACTCCTACAATGAGCAGTTCTTC. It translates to CASSQMTGINSYNEQFF. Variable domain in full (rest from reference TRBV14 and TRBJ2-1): EAGVTQFPSHSVIEKGQTVTLRCDPISGHDNLYWYRRVMGKEIKFLLHFVKESKQDESGMPNNRFLAERTGGTYSTLKVQPAELEDSGVYFCASSQMTGINSYNEQFFGPGTRLTVL.

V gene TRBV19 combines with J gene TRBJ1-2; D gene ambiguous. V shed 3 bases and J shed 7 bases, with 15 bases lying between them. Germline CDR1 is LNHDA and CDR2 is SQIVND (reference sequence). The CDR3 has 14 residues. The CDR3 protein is CASSISKTFLGYTF. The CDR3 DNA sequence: TGTGCCAGTAGTATCTCTAAGACATTCCTTGGCTACACCTTC.

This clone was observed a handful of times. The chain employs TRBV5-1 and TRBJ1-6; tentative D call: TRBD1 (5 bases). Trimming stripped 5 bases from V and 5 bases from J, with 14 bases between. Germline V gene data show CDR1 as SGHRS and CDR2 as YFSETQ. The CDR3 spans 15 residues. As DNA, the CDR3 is TGCGCCAGCAGTCAGGGTGCCGGCAATAATTCACCCCTCCACTTT. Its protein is CASSQGAGNNSPLHF. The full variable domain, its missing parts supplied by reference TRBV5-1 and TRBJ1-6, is KAGVTQTPRYLIKTRGQQVTLSCSPISGHRSVSWYQQTPGQGLQFLFEYFSETQRNKGNFPGRFSGRQFSNSRSEMNVSTLELGDSALYLCASSQGAGNNSPLHFGNGTRLTVT.

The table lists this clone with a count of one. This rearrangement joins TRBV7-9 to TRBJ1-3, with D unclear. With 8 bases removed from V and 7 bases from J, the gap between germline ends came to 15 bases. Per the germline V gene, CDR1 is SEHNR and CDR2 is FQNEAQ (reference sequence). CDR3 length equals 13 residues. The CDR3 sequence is CASGLFRENTIYF. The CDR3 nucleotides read TGTGCCAGCGGACTGTTTCGAGAGAACACCATATATTTT.

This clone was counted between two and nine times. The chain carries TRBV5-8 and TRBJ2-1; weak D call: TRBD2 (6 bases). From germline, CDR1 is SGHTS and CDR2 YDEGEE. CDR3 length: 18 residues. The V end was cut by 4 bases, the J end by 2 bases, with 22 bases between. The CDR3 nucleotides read TGTGCCAGCAGCCCGCCCATCTCAGCGGGTCCCCCCTACAATGAGCAGTTCTTC. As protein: CASSPPISAGPPYNEQFF.

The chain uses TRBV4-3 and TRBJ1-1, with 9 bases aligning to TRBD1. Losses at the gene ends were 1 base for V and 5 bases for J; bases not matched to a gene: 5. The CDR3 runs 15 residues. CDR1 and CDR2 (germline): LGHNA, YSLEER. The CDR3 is CASSQGEGTGTEAFF. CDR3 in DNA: TGCGCCAGCAGCCAAGGAGAGGGGACAGGGACTGAAGCTTTCTTT.

Here the CDR3 DNA reads TGTGCCAGCAGCTTGCGGGGTTCCTACGAGCAGTACTTC. This encodes CASSLRGSYEQYF. This chain connects TRBV5-4 to TRBJ2-7, with D tentatively TRBD2 (5 bases). From germline, CDR1 is SGHNT and CDR2 YYREEE (reference sequence). This CDR3 is 13 amino acids long. Trimming left V 1 base short and J 1 base short, with 6 bases between.

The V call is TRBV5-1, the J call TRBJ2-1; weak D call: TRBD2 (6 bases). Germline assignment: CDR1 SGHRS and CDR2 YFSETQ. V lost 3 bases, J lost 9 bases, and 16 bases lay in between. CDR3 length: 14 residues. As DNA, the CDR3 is TGCGCCAGCAGCTCGACTAGTAACAAGATTGAGCAGTTCTTC. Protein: CASSSTSNKIEQFF.

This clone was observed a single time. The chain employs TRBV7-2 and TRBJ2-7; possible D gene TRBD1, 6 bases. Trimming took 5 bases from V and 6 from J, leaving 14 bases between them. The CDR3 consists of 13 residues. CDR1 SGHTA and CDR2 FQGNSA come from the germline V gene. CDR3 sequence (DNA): TGTGCCAGCAGCGCATACAGGGACGGCGAGCAGTACTTC. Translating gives CASSAYRDGEQYF.

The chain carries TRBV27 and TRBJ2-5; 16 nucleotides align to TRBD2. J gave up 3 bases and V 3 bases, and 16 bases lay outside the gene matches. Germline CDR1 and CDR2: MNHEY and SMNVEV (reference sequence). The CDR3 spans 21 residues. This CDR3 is CASSLRQQPGTSGRAKETQYF. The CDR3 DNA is TGTGCCAGCAGTTTGCGGCAGCAACCCGGGACTAGCGGGAGGGCGAAAGAGACCCAGTACTTC.

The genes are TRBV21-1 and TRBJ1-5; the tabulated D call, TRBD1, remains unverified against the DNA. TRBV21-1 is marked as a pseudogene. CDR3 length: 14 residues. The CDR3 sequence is CASSKVRSYQPQHF. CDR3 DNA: TGTGCCAGCAGCAAAGTCAGGTCTTATCAGCCCCAGCATTTT.

Here the CDR3 reads CASSLEGQGFKGYTF. DNA of the CDR3: TGCGCCAGCAGCTTGGAGGGACAGGGTTTTAAGGGCTACACCTTC. The chain carries TRBV5-1 and TRBJ1-2, with TRBD1 identical over 9 bases. This CDR3 spans 15 amino acids. Unmatched junction bases numbered 8, after V lost 0 bases and J lost 8 bases. Germline CDR1 is SGHRS and CDR2 is YFSETQ.

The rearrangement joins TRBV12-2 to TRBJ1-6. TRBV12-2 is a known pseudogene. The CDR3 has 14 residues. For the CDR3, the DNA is TGTGCAAGTCGTCTGATGAGGGCAGAATCACCCCTCCACTTT. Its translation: CASRLMRAESPLHF.

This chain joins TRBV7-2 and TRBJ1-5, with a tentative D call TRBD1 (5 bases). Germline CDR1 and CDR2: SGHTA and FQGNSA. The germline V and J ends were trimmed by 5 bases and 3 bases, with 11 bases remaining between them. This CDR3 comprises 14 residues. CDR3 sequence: CASSPGPLNQPQHF. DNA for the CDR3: TGTGCCAGCAGCCCGGGACCGCTCAATCAGCCCCAGCATTTT.

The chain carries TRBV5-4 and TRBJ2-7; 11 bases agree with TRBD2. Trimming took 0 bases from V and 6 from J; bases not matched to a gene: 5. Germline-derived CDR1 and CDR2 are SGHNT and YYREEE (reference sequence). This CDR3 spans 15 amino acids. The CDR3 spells CASSLGRLAGSEQYF. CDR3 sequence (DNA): TGTGCCAGCAGCTTGGGTAGACTAGCGGGATCCGAGCAGTACTTC.

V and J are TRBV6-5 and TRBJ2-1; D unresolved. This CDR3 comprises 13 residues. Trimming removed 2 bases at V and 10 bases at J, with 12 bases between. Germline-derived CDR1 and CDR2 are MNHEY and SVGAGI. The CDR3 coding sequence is TGTGCCAGCAGTTACGAACGATCAGGCGAGCAGTTCTTC. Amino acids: CASSYERSGEQFF.

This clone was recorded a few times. CDR3 in DNA: TGTGCCAGCAGTGAAGCAACAGGGGGAATTGGGGAAAAACTGTTTTTT. Amino acids: CASSEATGGIGEKLFF. This chain connects TRBV6-1 to TRBJ1-4; the match to TRBD1 covers 8 bases. The germline V gene encodes CDR1 MNHNS and CDR2 SASEGT. V shed 0 bases, J shed 8 bases, and the junction held 8 bases outside the gene matches. The CDR3 sequence is 16 residues long.

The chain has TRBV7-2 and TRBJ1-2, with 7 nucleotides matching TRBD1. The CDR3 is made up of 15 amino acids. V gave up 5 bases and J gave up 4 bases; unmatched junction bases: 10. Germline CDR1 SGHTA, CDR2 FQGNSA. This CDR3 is CASSPSRTGLYGYTF. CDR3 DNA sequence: TGTGCCAGCAGCCCTTCCCGGACAGGTCTCTATGGCTACACCTTC.

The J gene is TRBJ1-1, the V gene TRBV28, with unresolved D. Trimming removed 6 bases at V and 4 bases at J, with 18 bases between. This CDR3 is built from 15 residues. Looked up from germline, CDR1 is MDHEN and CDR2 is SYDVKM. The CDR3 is CASSPSRSFGTEAFF. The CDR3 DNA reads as TGTGCCAGCAGCCCGTCCAGGAGTTTTGGCACTGAAGCTTTCTTT.

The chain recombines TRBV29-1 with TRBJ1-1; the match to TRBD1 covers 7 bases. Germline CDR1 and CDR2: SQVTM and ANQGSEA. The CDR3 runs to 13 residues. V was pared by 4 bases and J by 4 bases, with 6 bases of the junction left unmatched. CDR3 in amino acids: CSVATGWGTEAFF. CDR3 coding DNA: TGCAGCGTTGCGACAGGGTGGGGCACTGAAGCTTTCTTT. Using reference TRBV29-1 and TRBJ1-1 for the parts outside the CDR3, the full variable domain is SAVISQKPSRDICQRGTSLTIQCQVDSQVTMMFWYRQQPGQSLTLIATANQGSEATYESGFVIDKFPISRPNLTFSTLTVSNMSPEDSSIYLCSVATGWGTEAFFGQGTRLTVV.

The CDR3 sequence: CASSPSTLLEQYF. Written as DNA, the CDR3 is TGTGCCAGCAGCCCTTCGACCCTTTTGGAGCAGTACTTC. This chain joins TRBV3-1 (or the pseudogene TRBV3-2) and TRBJ2-7; D not certain. CDR3 length equals 13 residues. V lost 4 bases, J lost 7 bases, and 14 bases lay in between. Germline values: CDR1 LGHDT, CDR2 YNNKEL (reference sequence).

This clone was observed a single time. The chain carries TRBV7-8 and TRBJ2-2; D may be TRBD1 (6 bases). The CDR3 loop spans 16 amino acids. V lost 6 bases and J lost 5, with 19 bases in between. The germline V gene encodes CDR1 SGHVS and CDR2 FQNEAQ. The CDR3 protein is CASRLPPQGRTGELFF. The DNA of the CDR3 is TGTGCCAGCAGGCTCCCCCCCCAGGGGCGAACCGGGGAGCTGTTTTTT.

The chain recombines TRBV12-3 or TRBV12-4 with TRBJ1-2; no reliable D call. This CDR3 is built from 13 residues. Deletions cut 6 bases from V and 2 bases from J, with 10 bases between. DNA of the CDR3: TGTGCCAGCAGACCAGACCGAAACTATGGCTACACCTTC. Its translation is CASRPDRNYGYTF.

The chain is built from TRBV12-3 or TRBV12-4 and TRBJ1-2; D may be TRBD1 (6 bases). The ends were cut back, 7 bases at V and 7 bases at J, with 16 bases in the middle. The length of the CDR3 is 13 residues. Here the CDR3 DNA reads TGTGCCAGCAACGACTTAGCCAGGGGTGGCTACACCTTC. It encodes CASNDLARGGYTF.